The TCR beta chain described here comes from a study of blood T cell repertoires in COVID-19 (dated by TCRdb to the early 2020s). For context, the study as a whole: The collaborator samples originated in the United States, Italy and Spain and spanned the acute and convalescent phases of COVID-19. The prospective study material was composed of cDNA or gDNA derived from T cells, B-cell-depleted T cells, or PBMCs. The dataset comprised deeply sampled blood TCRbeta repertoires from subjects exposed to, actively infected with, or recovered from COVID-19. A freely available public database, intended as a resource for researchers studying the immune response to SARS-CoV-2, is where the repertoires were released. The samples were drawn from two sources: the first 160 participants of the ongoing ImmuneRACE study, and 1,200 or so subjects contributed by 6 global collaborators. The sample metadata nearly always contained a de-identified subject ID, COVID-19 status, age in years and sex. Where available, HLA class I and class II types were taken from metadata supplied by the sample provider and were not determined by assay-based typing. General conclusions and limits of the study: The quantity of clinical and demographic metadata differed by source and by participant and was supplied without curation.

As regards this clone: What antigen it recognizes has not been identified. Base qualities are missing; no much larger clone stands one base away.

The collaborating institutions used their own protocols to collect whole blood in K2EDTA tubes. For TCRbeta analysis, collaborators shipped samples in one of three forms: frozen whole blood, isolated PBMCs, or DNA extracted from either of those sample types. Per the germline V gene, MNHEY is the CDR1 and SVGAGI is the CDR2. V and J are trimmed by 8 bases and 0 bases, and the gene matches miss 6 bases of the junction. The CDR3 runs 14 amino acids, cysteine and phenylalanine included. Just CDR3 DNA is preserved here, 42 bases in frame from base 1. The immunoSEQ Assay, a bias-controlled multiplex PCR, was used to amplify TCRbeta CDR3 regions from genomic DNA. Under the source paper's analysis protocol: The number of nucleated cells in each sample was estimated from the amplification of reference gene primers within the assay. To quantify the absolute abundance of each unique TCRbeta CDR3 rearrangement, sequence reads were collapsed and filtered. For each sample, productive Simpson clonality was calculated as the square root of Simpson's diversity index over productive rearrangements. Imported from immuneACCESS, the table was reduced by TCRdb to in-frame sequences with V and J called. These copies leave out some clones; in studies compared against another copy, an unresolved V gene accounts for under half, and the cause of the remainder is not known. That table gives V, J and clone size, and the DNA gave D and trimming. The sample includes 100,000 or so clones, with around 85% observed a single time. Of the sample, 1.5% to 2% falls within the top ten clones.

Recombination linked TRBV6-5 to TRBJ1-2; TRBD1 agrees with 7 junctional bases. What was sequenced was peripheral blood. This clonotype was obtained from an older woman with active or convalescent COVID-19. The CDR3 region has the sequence CASDRAGANYGYTF. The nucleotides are TGTGCCAGCGACAGGGCCGGGGCTAACTATGGCTACACCTTC.